What follows are 7 T cell receptor beta chains derived from one specimen sequenced in a study of blood T cell repertoires in COVID-19. Measured with immunoSEQ multiplex PCR; TCRdb has only the in-frame clones, and not every one. The sample lists roughly 75,000 clones; approximately 86% were seen once. Sequenced material: peripheral blood. These receptors all come from an elderly man with COVID-19, enrolled during active disease.

This chain uses TRBV2 with TRBJ1-6; unclear D gene. Germline V gene data show CDR1 as SNHLY and CDR2 as FYNNEI. V gave up 8 bases and J gave up 8 bases, with 10 bases separating them. The CDR3 length is 12 residues. The CDR3 region is CASCYGYSPLHF. CDR3 in DNA: TGTGCCAGCTGCTACGGGTATTCACCCCTCCACTTT.

This clone showed up just a few times. V is TRBV2 and J is TRBJ1-4; a possible D gene is TRBD1 (5 bases). This CDR3 comprises 14 residues. Trimming shortened V by 4 bases and J by 6 bases, and 12 bases separated the two germline ends. Per the germline V gene, CDR1 is SNHLY and CDR2 is FYNNEI. CDR3 nucleotides: TGTGCCAGCAGTGCCGGGACTACTGATGAAAAACTGTTTTTT. Protein: CASSAGTTDEKLFF.

The rearrangement joins TRBV7-2 to TRBJ1-4; 9 nucleotides agree with TRBD1. In germline, CDR1 is SGHTA, CDR2 FQGNSA. CDR3 length: 15 amino acids. V gave up 4 bases and J gave up 6 bases; unmatched junction bases: 6. The CDR3: CASSSPGQGYEKLFF. DNA of the CDR3: TGTGCCAGCAGCTCACCGGGACAGGGTTATGAAAAACTGTTTTTT.

This chain connects TRBV29-1 to TRBJ2-3; 8 nucleotides align to TRBD2. With V trimmed by 7 bases and J by 2 bases, 5 bases remained unmatched. The CDR3 sequence is 13 residues long. Germline CDR1 is SQVTM and CDR2 is ANQGSEA. CDR3 sequence reads: CSAARGVTDTQYF. The CDR3 bases are TGCAGCGCCGCGCGGGGGGTCACAGATACGCAGTATTTT.

This clone has just a few counts. The rearrangement links TRBV6-5 to TRBJ2-2, with D unresolved. The V and J ends lost 7 bases and 6 bases respectively, with 6 bases between them. This CDR3 is built from 11 residues. Germline V gene sequence: CDR1 MNHEY, CDR2 SVGAGI. CDR3 loop: CASKQAGELFF. The CDR3 DNA is TGTGCCAGCAAGCAGGCCGGGGAGCTGTTTTTT.

The rearrangement uses TRBV10-3 and TRBJ2-1; D remains ambiguous. Germline CDR1 reads ENHRY; CDR2 reads SYGVKD. V gave up 2 bases and J gave up 0 bases, with 8 bases separating them. The CDR3 runs 15 residues. CDR3 sequence (DNA): TGTGCCATCAGTGAGACAGTAGACTCCTACAATGAGCAGTTCTTC. Protein: CAISETVDSYNEQFF.

The sample holds one count of this clone. The rearrangement joins TRBV5-6 to TRBJ2-7; the D gene is possibly TRBD2 (5 bases). The V end was cut by 0 bases, the J end by 4 bases, with 8 bases between. CDR3 size: 13 residues. From germline, CDR1 is SGHDT and CDR2 YYEEEE. CDR3 loop: CASSLDLAYEQYF. DNA of the CDR3: TGTGCCAGCAGCTTGGATCTAGCTTACGAGCAGTACTTC. The variable domain in full, with the rest retrieved from reference TRBV5-6 and TRBJ2-7, is DAGVTQSPTHLIKTRGQQVTLRCSPKSGHDTVSWYQQALGQGPQFIFQYYEEEERQRGNFPDRFSGHQFPNYSSELNVNALLLGDSALYLCASSLDLAYEQYFGPGTRLTVT.